Each of the 3 T cell receptor beta chains below was sequenced from the same sample in a study of beta chain features in type 1 diabetes. These receptors lack a known antigen. Investigators reverse transcribed all isolated RNA, so they sequenced expressed TCRB transcripts. Clones were sequenced by immunoSEQ multiplex PCR, and TCRdb holds only the in-frame ones, with some missing. The sample has 150,000 to 190,000 clones, 9% to 12% seen once. Study observations and caveats: TCRB CDR3s were moderately but significantly shorter in Type 1 diabetes patients in all four CD4+ subsets.

Sequences were obtained from central memory CD4+ T cells from blood. The receptors stem from a man aged 25 to 40 with type 1 diabetes.

This clone has a handful of counts. V gene TRBV9 combines with J gene TRBJ2-3, with a possible D match to TRBD2 (5 bases). Germline V lookup: CDR1 SGDLS, CDR2 YYNGEE. Trimming removed 5 bases from V and 1 base from J, with 14 bases in between. The CDR3 spans 15 residues. CDR3 coding DNA: TGTGCCAGCAGTGCTAGCTCTCAGGGCACAGATACGCAGTATTTT. Translated, it gives CASSASSQGTDTQYF.

Only a few counts were recorded for this clone. CDR3 loop: CASSQALADTQYF. The CDR3, as DNA: TGCGCCAGCAGCCAAGCACTAGCGGATACGCAGTATTTT. The J gene is TRBJ2-3, the V gene TRBV4-3; 7 nucleotides line up with TRBD2. The CDR3 has 13 residues. The trim removed 1 base at V and 6 bases at J, leaving 1 base unmatched. Germline values: CDR1 LGHNA, CDR2 YSLEER.

The rearrangement uses TRBV5-6 and TRBJ2-1, with D possibly matching TRBD1 (6 bases). Germline values: CDR1 SGHDT, CDR2 YYEEEE. CDR3 length: 15 residues. Trimming pared 2 bases from V and 4 bases from J, leaving 13 bases between. CDR3 in amino acids: CASSLQGSYYNEQFF. CDR3 in DNA: TGTGCCAGCAGCTTACAGGGATCCTATTACAATGAGCAGTTCTTC.